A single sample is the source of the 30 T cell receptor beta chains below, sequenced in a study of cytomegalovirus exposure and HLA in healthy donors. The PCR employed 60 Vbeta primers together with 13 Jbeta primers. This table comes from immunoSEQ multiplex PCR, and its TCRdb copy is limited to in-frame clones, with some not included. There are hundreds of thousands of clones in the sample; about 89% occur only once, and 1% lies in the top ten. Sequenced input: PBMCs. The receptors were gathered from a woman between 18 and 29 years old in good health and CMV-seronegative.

CDR3 in amino acids: CASSQTDRAGNTIYF. The CDR3 DNA sequence: TGCGCCAGCAGCCAAACAGACAGGGCTGGAAACACCATATATTTT. The chain carries TRBV4-1 and TRBJ1-3; TRBD1 matches 7 bases. Trimming took 2 bases from V and 2 from J; bases not matched to a gene: 3. CDR3 size: 15 residues. Germline V CDR1 and CDR2: MGHRA, YSYEKL.

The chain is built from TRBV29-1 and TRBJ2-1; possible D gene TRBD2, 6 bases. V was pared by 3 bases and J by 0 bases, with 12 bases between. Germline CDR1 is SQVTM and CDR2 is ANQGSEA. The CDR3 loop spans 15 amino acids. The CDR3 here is CSVDWGVGSYNEQFF. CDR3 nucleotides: TGCAGCGTTGATTGGGGGGTGGGCTCCTACAATGAGCAGTTCTTC.

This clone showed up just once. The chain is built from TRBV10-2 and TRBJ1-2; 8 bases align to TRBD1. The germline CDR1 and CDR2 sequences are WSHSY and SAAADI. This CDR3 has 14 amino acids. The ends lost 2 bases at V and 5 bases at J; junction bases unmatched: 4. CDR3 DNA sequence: TGCGCCAGCAGTGAGAAACAGGGGGTGTATGGCTACACCTTC. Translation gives CASSEKQGVYGYTF.

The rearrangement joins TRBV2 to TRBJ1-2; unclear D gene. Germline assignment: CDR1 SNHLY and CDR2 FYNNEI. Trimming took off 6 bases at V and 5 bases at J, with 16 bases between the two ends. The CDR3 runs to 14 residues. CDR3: CASRAQLNQYGYTF. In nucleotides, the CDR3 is TGTGCCAGCAGGGCCCAATTAAACCAATATGGCTACACCTTC.

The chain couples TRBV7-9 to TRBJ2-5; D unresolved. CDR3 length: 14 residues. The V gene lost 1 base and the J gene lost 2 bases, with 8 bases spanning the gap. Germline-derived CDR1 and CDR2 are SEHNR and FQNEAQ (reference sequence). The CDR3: CASSLVASQETQYF. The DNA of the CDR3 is TGTGCCAGCAGCTTAGTAGCCAGTCAAGAGACCCAGTACTTC.

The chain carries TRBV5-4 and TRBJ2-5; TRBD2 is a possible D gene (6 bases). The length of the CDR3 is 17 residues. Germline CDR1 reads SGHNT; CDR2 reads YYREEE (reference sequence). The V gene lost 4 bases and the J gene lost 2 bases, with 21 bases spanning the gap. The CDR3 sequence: CASSLRGRGALQETQYF. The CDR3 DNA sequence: TGTGCCAGCAGCCTGCGGGGCCGCGGGGCGCTTCAAGAGACCCAGTACTTC.

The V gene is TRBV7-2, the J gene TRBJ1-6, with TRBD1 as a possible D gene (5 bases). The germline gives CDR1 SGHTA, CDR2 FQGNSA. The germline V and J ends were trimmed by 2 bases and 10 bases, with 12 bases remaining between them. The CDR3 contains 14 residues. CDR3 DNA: TGTGCCAGCAGCTTATGGGGGGTCGGGTCACCCCTCCACTTT. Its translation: CASSLWGVGSPLHF.

The CDR3 region has the DNA TGTGCTACGGGACAGGGATATGGCTACACCTTC. Translated: CATGQGYGYTF. The chain carries TRBV12-5 and TRBJ1-2; TRBD1 matches 9 bases. With 10 bases clipped from V and 5 bases from J, the junction kept 2 bases outside the gene matches. Germline values: CDR1 LGHNT, CDR2 FRNRAP. The CDR3 contains 11 residues.

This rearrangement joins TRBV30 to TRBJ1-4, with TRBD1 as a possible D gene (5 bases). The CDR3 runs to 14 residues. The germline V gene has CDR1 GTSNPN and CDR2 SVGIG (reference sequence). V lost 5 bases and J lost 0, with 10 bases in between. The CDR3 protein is CAWQGVATNEKLFF. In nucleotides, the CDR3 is TGTGCCTGGCAGGGCGTTGCAACTAATGAAAAACTGTTTTTT.

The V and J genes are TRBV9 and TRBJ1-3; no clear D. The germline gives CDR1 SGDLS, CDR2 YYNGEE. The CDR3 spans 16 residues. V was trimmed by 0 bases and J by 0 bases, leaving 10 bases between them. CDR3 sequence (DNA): TGTGCCAGCAGCGTAGCAGGACGGGGCTCTGGAAACACCATATATTTT. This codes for CASSVAGRGSGNTIYF.

DNA for the CDR3: TGCGCCAGCAGCCAATCCCGGACAGACTCCTACGAGCAGTACTTC. Its translation: CASSQSRTDSYEQYF. V and J are TRBV4-3 and TRBJ2-7, with D tentatively TRBD1 (6 bases). The V end lost 2 bases, the J end lost 0 bases, and 11 bases lay between the germline ends. The CDR3 is 15 amino acids. Germline lookup yields CDR1 LGHNA and CDR2 YSLEER.

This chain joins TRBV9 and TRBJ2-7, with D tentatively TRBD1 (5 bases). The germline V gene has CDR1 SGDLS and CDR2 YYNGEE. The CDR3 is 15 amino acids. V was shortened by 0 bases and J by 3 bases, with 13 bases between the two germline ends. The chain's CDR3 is CASSVGQGPIYEQYF. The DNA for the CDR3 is TGTGCCAGCAGCGTAGGTCAGGGTCCCATCTACGAGCAGTACTTC. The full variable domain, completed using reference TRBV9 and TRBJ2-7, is DSGVTQTPKHLITATGQRVTLRCSPRSGDLSVYWYQQSLDQGLQFLIQYYNGEERAKGNILERFSAQQFPDLHSELNLSSLELGDSALYFCASSVGQGPIYEQYFGPGTRLTVT.

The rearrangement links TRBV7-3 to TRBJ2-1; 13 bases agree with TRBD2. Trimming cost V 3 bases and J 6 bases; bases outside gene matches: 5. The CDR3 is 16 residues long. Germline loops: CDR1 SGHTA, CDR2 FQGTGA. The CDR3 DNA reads TGTGCCAGCAGCTTGGGACTAGCGGGAATAAGCAATGAGCAGTTCTTC. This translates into CASSLGLAGISNEQFF.

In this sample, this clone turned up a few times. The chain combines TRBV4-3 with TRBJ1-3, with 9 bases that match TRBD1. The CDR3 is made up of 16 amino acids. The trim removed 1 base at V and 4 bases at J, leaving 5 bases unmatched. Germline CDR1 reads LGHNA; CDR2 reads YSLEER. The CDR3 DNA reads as TGCGCCAGCAGCCAAGCCACGACAGGGGGAGGAAACACCATATATTTT. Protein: CASSQATTGGGNTIYF.

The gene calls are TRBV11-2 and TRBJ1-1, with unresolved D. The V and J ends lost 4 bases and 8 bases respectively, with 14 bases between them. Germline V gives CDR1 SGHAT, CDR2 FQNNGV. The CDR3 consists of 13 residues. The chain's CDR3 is CASSSLQLSEAFF. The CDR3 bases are TGTGCCAGCAGCTCCCTACAGCTATCCGAAGCTTTCTTT.

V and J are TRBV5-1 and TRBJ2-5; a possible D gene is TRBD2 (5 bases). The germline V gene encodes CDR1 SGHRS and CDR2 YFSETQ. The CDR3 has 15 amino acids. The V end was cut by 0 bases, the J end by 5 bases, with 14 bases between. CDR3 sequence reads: CASSLAGPGKETQYF. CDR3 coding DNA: TGCGCCAGCAGCTTGGCCGGGCCGGGAAAGGAGACCCAGTACTTC.

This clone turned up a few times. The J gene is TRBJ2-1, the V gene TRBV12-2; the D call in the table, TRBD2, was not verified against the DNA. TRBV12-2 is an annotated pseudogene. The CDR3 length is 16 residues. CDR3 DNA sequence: TGTGCAAGTCGCCCCCGGCTAGCGGGAGGGGAGGATGAGCAGTTCTTC. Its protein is CASRPRLAGGEDEQFF.

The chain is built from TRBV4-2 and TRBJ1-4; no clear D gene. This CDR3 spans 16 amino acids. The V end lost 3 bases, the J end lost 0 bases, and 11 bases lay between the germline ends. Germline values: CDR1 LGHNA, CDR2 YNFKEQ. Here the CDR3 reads CASSHQHRATNEKLFF. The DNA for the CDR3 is TGTGCCAGCAGCCATCAACACCGTGCAACTAATGAAAAACTGTTTTTT.

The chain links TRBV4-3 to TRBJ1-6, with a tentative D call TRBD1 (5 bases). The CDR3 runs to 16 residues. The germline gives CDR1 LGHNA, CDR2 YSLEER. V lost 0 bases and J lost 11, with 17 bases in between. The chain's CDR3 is CASSQEEGLLYTPLHF. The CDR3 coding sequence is TGCGCCAGCAGCCAAGAAGAGGGACTTCTATATACACCCCTCCACTTT.

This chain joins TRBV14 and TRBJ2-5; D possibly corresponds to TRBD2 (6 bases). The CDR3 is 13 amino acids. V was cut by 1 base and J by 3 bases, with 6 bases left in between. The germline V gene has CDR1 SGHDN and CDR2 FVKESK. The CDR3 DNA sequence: TGTGCCAGCAGCCAAGGGGGGGAAGAGACCCAGTACTTC. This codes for CASSQGGEETQYF.

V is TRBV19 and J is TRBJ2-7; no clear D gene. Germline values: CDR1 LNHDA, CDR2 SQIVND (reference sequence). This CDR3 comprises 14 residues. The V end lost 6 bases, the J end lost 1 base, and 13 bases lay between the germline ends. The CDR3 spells CASSENTNSYEQYF. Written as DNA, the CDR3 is TGTGCCAGTAGCGAAAACACGAATTCCTACGAGCAGTACTTC.

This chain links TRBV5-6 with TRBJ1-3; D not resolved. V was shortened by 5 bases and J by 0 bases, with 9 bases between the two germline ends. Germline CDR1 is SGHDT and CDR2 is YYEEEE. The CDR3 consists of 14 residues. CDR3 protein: CASRRLNSGNTIYF. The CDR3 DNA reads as TGTGCCAGCAGACGACTCAACTCTGGAAACACCATATATTTT.

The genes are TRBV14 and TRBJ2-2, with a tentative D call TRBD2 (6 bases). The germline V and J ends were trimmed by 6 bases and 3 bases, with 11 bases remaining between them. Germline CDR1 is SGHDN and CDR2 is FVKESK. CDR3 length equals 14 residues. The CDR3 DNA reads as TGTGCCAGCAGTCCGTGGGGGGACACCGGGGAGCTGTTTTTT. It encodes CASSPWGDTGELFF.

The CDR3 protein is CASSLPGQIQETQYF. CDR3 in DNA: TGTGCCAGCAGCTTACCTGGACAGATCCAAGAGACCCAGTACTTC. The chain links TRBV28 to TRBJ2-5; D possibly corresponds to TRBD1 (6 bases). This CDR3 has 15 amino acids. The V end lost 6 bases, the J end lost 1 base, and 15 bases lay between the germline ends. Germline values: CDR1 MDHEN, CDR2 SYDVKM.

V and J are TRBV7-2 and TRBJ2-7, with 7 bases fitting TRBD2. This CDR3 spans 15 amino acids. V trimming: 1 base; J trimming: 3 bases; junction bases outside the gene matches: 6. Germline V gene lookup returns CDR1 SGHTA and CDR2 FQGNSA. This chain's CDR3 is CASSLGLSGDYEQYF. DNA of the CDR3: TGTGCCAGCAGCTTAGGACTAAGCGGGGACTACGAGCAGTACTTC.

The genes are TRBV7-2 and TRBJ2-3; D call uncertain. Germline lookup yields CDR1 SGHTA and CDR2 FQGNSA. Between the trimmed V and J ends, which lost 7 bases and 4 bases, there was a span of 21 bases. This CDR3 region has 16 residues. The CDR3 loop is CASTALDWRVADTQYF. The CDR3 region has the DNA TGTGCCAGCACCGCTTTGGATTGGAGAGTGGCAGATACGCAGTATTTT.

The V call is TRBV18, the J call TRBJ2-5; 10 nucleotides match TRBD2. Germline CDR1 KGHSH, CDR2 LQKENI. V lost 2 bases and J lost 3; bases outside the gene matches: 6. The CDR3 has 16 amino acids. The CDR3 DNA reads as TGTGCCAGCTCACCAAAAATTGGGACTAGCGAAGAGACCCAGTACTTC. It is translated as CASSPKIGTSEETQYF.

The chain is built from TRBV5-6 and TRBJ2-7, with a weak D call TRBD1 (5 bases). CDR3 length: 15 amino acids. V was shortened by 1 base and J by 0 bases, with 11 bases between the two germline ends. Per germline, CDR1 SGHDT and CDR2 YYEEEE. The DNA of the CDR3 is TGTGCCAGCAGCTTGTTTCAGGGTGGCTCCTACGAGCAGTACTTC. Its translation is CASSLFQGGSYEQYF.

The CDR3 DNA follows: TGTGCCAGACAAACCGGGGGGCAGGCCTCCAATGAGCAGTTCTTC. Protein sequence: CARQTGGQASNEQFF. The J gene is TRBJ2-1, the V gene TRBV19; weak D call: TRBD2 (7 bases). The CDR3 runs to 15 residues. V was pared by 9 bases and J by 6 bases, with 21 bases between. The germline gives CDR1 LNHDA, CDR2 SQIVND (reference sequence).

The CDR3: CASSTGLAGGPQSTDTQYF. The DNA for the CDR3 is TGTGCCAGCAGCACCGGACTAGCGGGAGGGCCCCAAAGCACAGATACGCAGTATTTT. The chain combines TRBV28 with TRBJ2-3; 15 nucleotides match TRBD2. The CDR3 spans 19 residues. The junction had 10 bases not matched to a gene; V was cut back by 6 bases and J by 0 bases. The germline V gene has CDR1 MDHEN and CDR2 SYDVKM.